This TCR beta chain is drawn from a study of CD8+ T cells in alopecia areata (dated by TCRdb to 2016 to 2019). Context from the whole study: The treated patients took part in an open-label pilot trial in which moderate-to-severe alopecia areata was treated with oral tofacitinib at 5 to 10 mg twice daily. High-throughput TCRbeta sequencing was used to examine T cell clonal expansion in alopecia areata in both the C3H/HeJ mouse model and human patients. Clonality in the scalp was compared among normal scalp (n=4), patchy alopecia areata scalp (n=8), and alopecia totalis/universalis scalp (n=8). Patients received tofacitinib for 6 to 18 months and were then followed off drug for 6 months to check for delayed response and recurrence. Human TCRbeta sequencing covered scalp tissue and sorted CD4+ and CD8+ peripheral blood T cells from patchy and totalis/universalis alopecia areata patients and healthy controls. The SALT score, which quantifies the percentage of affected scalp surface area, was used to measure disease severity in treated patients. RNA was extracted with the PAXgene miRNA kit for fixed scalp, the miRNeasy kit for PBMCs, and the RNeasy kit for mouse skin. Biopsies were taken from tofacitinib-treated patients at baseline and at 4 and 24 weeks of treatment, and a later scalp biopsy was taken in several of the tofacitinib-treated patients. Amplification of TCRbeta CDR3 regions was done by immunoSEQ multiplex PCR using 35 Vbeta forward primers and 13 Jbeta reverse primers. Points the paper makes about the study in general: Because the treated cohort was small and had just a single nonresponder, larger studies are needed to establish links between baseline CD8+ expansion and response. Compared with normal scalp, lesional scalp had higher clonality and more expanded CD8+ clones, particularly in alopecia totalis/universalis, a pattern that suggests antigenic drive. Many expanded lesional clones persisted in scalp and blood during tofacitinib treatment, which may partly explain relapse after stopping treatment. TCR sequences shared between patients were less clear than in mice, possibly partly because of HLA diversity in the patient population. Resident alphabeta T cells in normal human skin are also sequenced, complicating scalp TCR repertoire analysis, unlike mouse skin dominated by gammadelta T cells. With tofacitinib, both scalp clonality and the number of expanded CD8+ clones among the top 100 scalp clones went down significantly.

The time point label for this specimen denotes: less than 30 weeks on oral tofacitinib. The treatment or condition label for this specimen denotes: oral pan-JAK inhibitor, 5-10 mg twice daily. Lesional scalp punch biopsies and peripheral blood were obtained from alopecia areata patients. PBMCs were separated by density centrifugation and stained for CD3, CD4 and CD8, after which CD4+ and CD8+ T cells were sorted on a FACSAria. Receptor amplification or capture employed the immunoSEQ multiplex PCR assay. RNA was extracted from all samples and reverse transcribed into cDNA as template for TCR sequencing. SuperScript III was used for first-strand cDNA synthesis, primed with a 2:1 mix of oligo-dT and random hexamers. A synthetic immune receptor repertoire was used to assess amplification bias, and residual bias was removed computationally. As for the original processing: Raw reads were preprocessed for error removal, and CDR3 was defined according to IMGT conventions as running from the conserved cysteine to phenylalanine. Clonality was calculated as 1 minus Shannon entropy normalized by log2 of the number of productive unique TCRs. CD4 or CD8 identity of scalp clones was inferred by cross-referencing scalp TCRbeta sequences with sorted blood CD4 and CD8 repertoires. TCRdb holds this immuneACCESS table with in-frame rearrangements only. Some clones are missing; in checked studies, unresolved V genes explain under half, and the rest has no known cause. That table is the source of V, J and clone size, and D and trimming were worked out from the DNA. The sample profile shows 150,000 to 250,000 clones; 55% to 75% of them were found once. Of the sample, about 5.1% is held by the ten largest clones.

In the germline V gene, CDR1 corresponds to LGHNA and CDR2 to YSLEER. V and J are truncated by 4 bases and 0 bases respectively, leaving an intervening sequence of 12 bases. The cysteine opens and the phenylalanine closes a CDR3 of 15 amino acids. Only the CDR3 DNA is retained, 45 bases long and in frame from the first base. Concerning this clone: No cognate antigen has been identified for it. Nothing much larger sits one base from this clone, and base qualities are not available.

In this chain, TRBV4-3 is recombined with TRBJ1-2; too little of a D gene remains to name it. The sample consisted of CD4+ T cells sorted from blood, taken at week 24, from a patient treated with tofacitinib. The receptor was isolated from a human donor with alopecia areata. The base sequence is TGCGCCAGCAGCCCTTCAGCAGCTGCTAACTATGGCTACACCTTC. Translated, it reads CASSPSAAANYGYTF.